This T cell receptor (beta chain) came from a study of monozygotic twins with cystic fibrosis. General study points: Monozygotic CF twins shared more identical nucleotide clonotypes than unrelated patients. V usage most resembled the co-twin in 13 of 16 pairs.

Some clones are missing from TCRdb's copy, which holds only in-frame ones; the method was immunoSEQ multiplex PCR. Of 30,000 to 45,000 clones in the sample, under 90% were seen once. On this clone: Its target is unknown.

This CDR3 is 14 amino acids long. CDR1 and CDR2 from the germline V gene are MNHEY and SMNVEV (reference sequence). Trimming took off 3 bases at V and 6 bases at J, with 15 bases between the two ends. The chain carries TRBV27 and TRBJ2-7, with D possibly being TRBD1 or TRBD2 (5 bases each). The sequence was obtained from a girl aged 2-9 years with cystic fibrosis. Sequencing was done on a sample of blood. CDR3 nucleotide sequence: TGTGCCAGCAGTTTCAGGGCTCCGCGGGCCGAGCAGTACTTC. Amino acids: CASSFRAPRAEQYF.